Shown below are 21 T cell receptor beta chains from a single sample sequenced in a study of T cells in Graves' hyperthyroidism and ophthalmopathy. RNA transcripts provided the source from which TCR beta CDR3 regions were amplified. The TCR CDR3 first-round RT-PCR relied on the HTBI primer set. TCRdb recomputed calls from the multiplex PCR reads with MiXCR, one row per CDR3 protein. The table lists 350,000 or so distinct CDR3 sequences, around a fifth of them singletons, with 50% to 65% in the top ten. Source material: blood. Source of these receptors: a woman between 50 and 59 years old with Graves' hyperthyroidism.

This clonotype was seen more than once but under ten times. The rearrangement joins TRBV4-1 to TRBJ2-3; either TRBD1 or TRBD2 may supply D (6 bases each). CDR1 is MGHRA, CDR2 YSYEKL, per germline. This CDR3 comprises 15 residues. V was pared by 0 bases and J by 6 bases, with 13 bases between. The CDR3 DNA follows: TGCGCCAGCAGCCAAGATCTCATAGGGGGGGATACGCAGTATTTT. This translates into CASSQDLIGGDTQYF.

This clonotype was seen a single time. CDR3 region: CAISVGGSSGANVLTF. The CDR3 bases are TGTGCCATCAGTGTAGGTGGCTCTTCTGGGGCCAACGTCCTGACTTTC. The J gene is TRBJ2-6, the V gene TRBV10-3; D unresolved. V lost 4 bases to trimming and J lost 1 base, with 11 bases between them. The CDR3 runs 16 residues. Looked up from germline, CDR1 is ENHRY and CDR2 is SYGVKD.

This clonotype has more than one count but fewer than ten. V usage is TRBV9 and J usage is TRBJ2-7, with D possibly TRBD1 on 5 matching bases. The CDR3 runs to 13 residues. Germline-derived CDR1 and CDR2 are SGDLS and YYNGEE. The germline V and J ends were trimmed by 3 bases and 2 bases, with 9 bases remaining between them. The CDR3 protein is CASSARGTYEQYF. The CDR3 DNA follows: TGTGCCAGCAGCGCTAGGGGTACCTACGAGCAGTACTTC. Variable domain in full (rest from reference TRBV9 and TRBJ2-7): DSGVTQTPKHLITATGQRVTLRCSPRSGDLSVYWYQQSLDQGLQFLIQYYNGEERAKGNILERFSAQQFPDLHSELNLSSLELGDSALYFCASSARGTYEQYFGPGTRLTVT.

This clonotype was seen many times. The rearrangement uses TRBV2 and TRBJ1-1; 7 nucleotides align to TRBD1. After removal of 3 bases from V and 3 bases from J, the junction contained 4 bases not matched to a gene. CDR1 and CDR2 (germline): SNHLY, FYNNEI. The CDR3 has 14 residues. The CDR3 sequence is CASSETGRDTEAFF. For the CDR3, the DNA is TGTGCCAGCAGTGAGACAGGGAGGGACACTGAAGCTTTCTTT.

This clonotype was seen repeatedly, ten times or more. CDR3 coding DNA: TGTGCCAGCAGTTTAAACTCATGGGCCTACGAGCAGTACTTC. Amino acid sequence: CASSLNSWAYEQYF. This chain uses TRBV12-3 or TRBV12-4 with TRBJ2-7; D is unresolved. Trimming cost V 2 bases and J 2 bases, with 10 bases left between them. The CDR3 contains 14 residues.

Ten or more counts support this clonotype. For the CDR3, the DNA is TGTGCCTGGAGTCCCCGCCCGGGACAGAACAATCAGCCCCAGCATTTT. Translating it yields CAWSPRPGQNNQPQHF. The chain links TRBV30 to TRBJ1-5, with 7 bases aligning to TRBD1. The V segment lost 2 bases and the J segment 3 bases; nucleotides outside the gene matches: 10. This CDR3 spans 16 amino acids. Germline loops: CDR1 GTSNPN, CDR2 SVGIG (reference sequence).

As for this clonotype: A junction end diverges from the germline sequence, so it may reflect a read error. The V call is TRBV5-1, the J call TRBJ2-1, with D perhaps TRBD1 or TRBD2 (5 bases each). The CDR3 runs to 15 residues. Looked up from germline, CDR1 is SGHRS and CDR2 is YFSETQ. CDR3 in amino acids: CASSSSEGSYNEQFF. CDR3 in DNA: TGTGCCAGCAGCTCCAGCGAGGGGTCCTACAATGAGCAGTTCTTC.

This clonotype appeared many times. The rearrangement links TRBV2 to TRBJ1-1; D uncertain. V was clipped by 6 bases and J by 3 bases, with 11 bases between them. Germline loops: CDR1 SNHLY, CDR2 FYNNEI. This CDR3 spans 13 amino acids. The CDR3 here is CASSRDSYTEAFF. CDR3 coding DNA: TGTGCCAGCAGCCGAGATTCTTACACTGAAGCTTTCTTT.

A few counts support this clonotype. The gene calls are TRBV7-8 and TRBJ1-3; 9 bases line up with TRBD1. This CDR3 has 17 amino acids. V dropped 8 bases and J dropped 0; count of bases not matched to a gene: 11. Germline V gives CDR1 SGHVS, CDR2 FQNEAQ. DNA of the CDR3: TGTGCCAGCTTTACTAGGGGGACAGGGTTCTCTGGAAACACCATATATTTT. Residues: CASFTRGTGFSGNTIYF.

The table lists this clonotype with a few counts. The chain has TRBV19 and TRBJ2-3; D remains unclear. Germline CDR1 LNHDA, CDR2 SQIVND (reference sequence). The CDR3 extends over 14 amino acids. Trimming took 5 bases from V and 1 from J, leaving 10 bases between them. The CDR3 coding sequence is TGTGCCAGTAGTTACGCGGTGGGCACAGATACGCAGTATTTT. This codes for CASSYAVGTDTQYF.

The chain employs TRBV28 and TRBJ1-1; no definite D call. Germline V gene data show CDR1 as MDHEN and CDR2 as SYDVKM. V lost 7 bases, J lost 6 bases, and 15 bases lay in between. This CDR3 is built from 13 residues. The CDR3 is CASTLMLGAEAFF. CDR3 DNA sequence: TGTGCCAGCACCCTAATGCTCGGGGCTGAAGCTTTCTTT. Based on the CDR3 plus reference TRBV28 and TRBJ1-1, the full variable domain is DVKVTQSSRYLVKRTGEKVFLECVQDMDHENMFWYRQDPGLGLRLIYFSYDVKMKEKGDIPEGYSVSREKKERFSLILESASTNQTSMYLCASTLMLGAEAFFGQGTRLTVV.

The V gene is TRBV6-1, the J gene TRBJ2-1; the D gene is possibly TRBD2 (7 bases). The V end was cut by 6 bases, the J end by 8 bases, with 14 bases between. The germline CDR1 and CDR2 sequences are MNHNS and SASEGT. CDR3 size: 13 residues. The CDR3 sequence: CASRGGGVHEQFF. DNA for the CDR3: TGTGCCAGCAGGGGGGGGGGCGTCCATGAGCAGTTCTTC.

The table lists this clonotype with many counts. The chain has TRBV6-1 and TRBJ1-1, with unresolved D. The CDR3 runs 13 residues. The V end lost 10 bases, the J end lost 3 bases, and 15 bases lay between the germline ends. Per the germline V gene, CDR1 is MNHNS and CDR2 is SASEGT. The CDR3 sequence: CATKRRLDTEAFF. CDR3 nucleotide sequence: TGTGCCACCAAAAGGCGGTTGGACACTGAAGCTTTCTTT.

Many counts were recorded for this clonotype. The rearrangement uses TRBV5-1 and TRBJ2-2; D is possibly TRBD1 (6 bases). The ends were cut back, 4 bases at V and 4 bases at J, with 20 bases in the middle. This CDR3 is built from 17 residues. The germline V gene encodes CDR1 SGHRS and CDR2 YFSETQ. The CDR3 bases are TGCGCCAGCAGCCCCAACCCCCCAGGGGTCGCCACCGGGGAGCTGTTTTTT. Its protein product is CASSPNPPGVATGELFF. Combining the CDR3 with reference TRBV5-1 and TRBJ2-2 gives the whole variable domain KAGVTQTPRYLIKTRGQQVTLSCSPISGHRSVSWYQQTPGQGLQFLFEYFSETQRNKGNFPGRFSGRQFSNSRSEMNVSTLELGDSALYLCASSPNPPGVATGELFFGEGSRLTVL.

At least ten counts were recorded for this clonotype. This chain connects TRBV18 to TRBJ2-2; D is perhaps TRBD1 (6 bases). Germline V lookup: CDR1 KGHSH, CDR2 LQKENI. V gave up 0 bases and J gave up 3 bases, with 8 bases separating them. The CDR3 has 15 amino acids. The CDR3 region has the DNA TGTGCCAGCTCACCACCGGCAGGGGACACCGGGGAGCTGTTTTTT. Translated: CASSPPAGDTGELFF.

In this sample, this clonotype turned up many times. The chain carries TRBV10-3 and TRBJ2-1; the D gene is possibly TRBD1 (6 bases). In germline, CDR1 is ENHRY, CDR2 SYGVKD. The CDR3 length is 16 residues. V shed 2 bases and J shed 7 bases, with 18 bases lying between them. CDR3 DNA: TGTGCCATCAGTGAGCCGGCAGGGGTTGAGTGGAATGAGCAGTTCTTC. Residues: CAISEPAGVEWNEQFF.

There are many counts of this clonotype. The chain is built from TRBV3-1 and TRBJ2-7; TRBD2 matches at 11 bases. The CDR3 totals 15 residues. The ends lost 1 base at V and 5 bases at J; junction bases unmatched: 4. Germline CDR1 and CDR2: LGHDT and YNNKEL (reference sequence). DNA of the CDR3: TGTGCCAGCAGCCAAGGGCTAGCGGGGGGCCACGAGCAGTACTTC. Protein sequence: CASSQGLAGGHEQYF.

To note about this clonotype: This could be a read error, since a much larger clone is one nucleotide away. This chain uses TRBV30 with TRBJ1-2; D call uncertain. This CDR3 has 14 amino acids. The germline V gene has CDR1 GTSNPN and CDR2 SVGIG (reference sequence). Trimming cost V 0 bases and J 7 bases, with 15 bases left between them. The DNA for the CDR3 is TGTGCCTGGAGTGTACAATGTCTTCCTTTTGGCTACACCTTC. Its protein is CAWSVQCLPFGYTF.

There are many counts of this clonotype. The chain carries TRBV5-1 and TRBJ2-1, with 14 nucleotides matching TRBD2. This CDR3 has 16 residues. Germline V gene lookup returns CDR1 SGHRS and CDR2 YFSETQ. The ends lost 2 bases at V and 6 bases at J; junction bases unmatched: 4. CDR3 residues: CASSFETSGRANEQFF. The CDR3 nucleotides are TGCGCCAGCAGCTTCGAGACTAGCGGGAGGGCCAATGAGCAGTTCTTC.

The table lists this clonotype with a few counts. The chain is built from TRBV11-3 and TRBJ1-3, with 9 bases identical to TRBD1. The germline gives CDR1 SGHNT, CDR2 YENEEA. The CDR3 is 15 amino acids. The junction had 5 bases not matched to a gene; V was cut back by 5 bases and J by 3 bases. The CDR3 bases are TGTGCCAGCAGCCCTAACAGGGGGCATGGAAACACCATATATTTT. As protein: CASSPNRGHGNTIYF.

This clonotype was seen repeatedly, ten times or more. The chain recombines TRBV5-1 with TRBJ2-7; no clear D gene. The CDR3 extends over 15 amino acids. The germline gives CDR1 SGHRS, CDR2 YFSETQ. The germline V and J ends were trimmed by 0 bases and 0 bases, with 10 bases remaining between them. As DNA, the CDR3 is TGCGCCAGCAGCTTGGGGACCCGAAGCTCCTACGAGCAGTACTTC. Translated, it gives CASSLGTRSSYEQYF. The full variable domain, with the rest looked up from reference TRBV5-1 and TRBJ2-7, is KAGVTQTPRYLIKTRGQQVTLSCSPISGHRSVSWYQQTPGQGLQFLFEYFSETQRNKGNFPGRFSGRQFSNSRSEMNVSTLELGDSALYLCASSLGTRSSYEQYFGPGTRLTVT.